The present entry profiles one T cell receptor beta chain with its context. The data originate from a study of T cell responses to AZD1222 COVID-19 vaccine. TCRdb's table, derived via immunoSEQ multiplex PCR, lists solely in-frame clones and lacks some. The sample records 140,000 to 150,000 clones, roughly 90% being singletons. The CDR3 covers 15 residues. Germline CDR1 SNHLY, CDR2 FYNNEI. Trimming took 4 bases from V and 1 from J; bases not matched to a gene: 4. This clonotype was obtained from an adult in good health. V and J are TRBV2 and TRBJ2-3; TRBD1 matches at 8 bases. Sequencing was performed on peripheral blood, taken on day 0 of AZD1222 vaccination. CDR3 bases: TGTGCCAGCAGTGTTGAGACAGGGGGCACAGATACGCAGTATTTT. This encodes CASSVETGGTDTQYF.